This TCR beta chain originates from a study of cytomegalovirus exposure and HLA in healthy donors. Researchers ran the PCR with 60 Vbeta and 13 Jbeta primers. Data came from immunoSEQ multiplex PCR; TCRdb stores just in-frame clones and leaves some out. Here the sample spans over 200,000 clones, approximately 82% being singletons. CDR3 length: 13 residues. Trimming removed 1 base at V and 4 bases at J, with 7 bases between. The germline CDR1 and CDR2 sequences are SGHAT and FQNNGV. This chain uses TRBV11-2 with TRBJ1-1; perhaps TRBD1 as D (5 bases). Sequencing used PBMCs. The TCR was taken from a woman aged 40 to 50 in good health and CMV-seronegative. The CDR3 here is CASSLVGGTEAFF. The CDR3 DNA follows: TGTGCCAGCAGCTTAGTGGGGGGCACTGAAGCTTTCTTT.